Listed here are 21 T cell receptor beta chains from one sample, sequenced in a study of vaccination effects on CD4 cells after COVID-19. Antigen-specific CD4+ T cells were first expanded with viral peptide pools by the ViraFEST assay and only then sequenced. Isolation of CD4+ T cells took place after less than 12 days of culture. Sequencing was performed with immunoSEQ multiplex PCR; in TCRdb, only in-frame clones are kept and a portion is missing. Found here are approximately 82,000 clones, 60% to 80% of them singletons; the top ten hold more than 1.5%. These receptors' antigens are unknown. The sequencing here drew on CD4+ T cells from PBMCs cultured with HCoV-229E spike peptides, taken before COVID-19 vaccination. The receptors were gathered from a human donor who received a COVID-19 vaccine.

The gene calls are TRBV6-5 and TRBJ2-7; the match to TRBD2 covers 11 bases. The CDR3 has 14 residues. Looked up from germline, CDR1 is MNHEY and CDR2 is SVGAGI. DNA of the CDR3: TGTGCAGCTCGGCCTAGCGGGGGGTCTTACGAGCAGTACGTC. Residues: CAARPSGGSYEQYV.

This chain links TRBV6-2 or TRBV6-3 with TRBJ2-1, with TRBD1 matching 7 bases. Trimming removed 2 bases from V and 7 bases from J; junction bases left unmatched: 8. The germline CDR1 and CDR2 sequences are MNHEY and SVGEGT. The CDR3 runs 15 residues. The CDR3 DNA is TGTGCCAGCAGTTACATGGACAGGTGGCAAAATGAGCAGTTCTTC. It codes for CASSYMDRWQNEQFF.

The count of this clone is one. The junction and the germline gene differ at one end; a read error may be behind it. The chain is built from TRBV5-1 and TRBJ2-5, with 8 bases identical to TRBD2. The CDR3 is 16 residues long. CDR1 and CDR2 (germline): SGHRS, YFSETQ. CDR3 DNA: TGCGCCAGCAGATTGGGCGGAACTAGCGGTCTTTTGACCCAGTACTTC. Amino acids: CASRLGGTSGLLTQYF.

This clone has only a few counts. V and J are TRBV6-6 and TRBJ2-2; D is uncertain. CDR1 is MNHNY, CDR2 SVGAGI, per germline (reference sequence). The CDR3 sequence is 14 residues long. Trimming removed 2 bases at V and 1 base at J, with 5 bases between. The DNA for the CDR3 is TGTGCCAGCAGTTACAAACAGAACACCGGGGAGCTGTTTTTT. It is translated as CASSYKQNTGELFF.

The chain links TRBV28 to TRBJ2-2; D is perhaps TRBD1 (6 bases). Germline CDR1 is MDHEN and CDR2 is SYDVKM. This CDR3 is built from 15 residues. V gave up 6 bases and J gave up 1 base, with 12 bases separating them. CDR3 sequence: CASSSAQGNTGELFF. The CDR3 DNA follows: TGTGCCAGCAGCTCGGCACAGGGGAACACCGGGGAGCTGTTTTTT.

The chain uses TRBV5-4 and TRBJ1-2; the D is unclear. The germline V gene has CDR1 SGHNT and CDR2 YYREEE (reference sequence). V was shortened by 0 bases and J by 2 bases, with 8 bases between the two germline ends. This CDR3 contains 14 residues. The CDR3 here is CASSLGGWNYGYTF. CDR3 DNA sequence: TGTGCCAGCAGCTTGGGAGGTTGGAACTATGGCTACACCTTC.

The chain is built from TRBV28 and TRBJ2-7; D is uncertain. The germline V gene encodes CDR1 MDHEN and CDR2 SYDVKM. V was shortened by 4 bases and J by 1 base, with 14 bases between the two germline ends. This CDR3 has 15 residues. The CDR3 reads CASSSPRTGSYEQYV. The CDR3 DNA follows: TGTGCCAGCAGTTCCCCCCGGACCGGATCCTACGAGCAGTACGTC.

This chain links TRBV15 with TRBJ2-7; D may be TRBD2 (5 bases). Deletions cut 1 base from V and 2 bases from J, with 12 bases between. The germline V gene encodes CDR1 LNHNV and CDR2 YYDKDF (reference sequence). This CDR3 has 15 amino acids. DNA for the CDR3: TGTGCCACCAGCAGAGTGGGGAGCCAACCCTACGAGCAGTACGTC. It yields the protein CATSRVGSQPYEQYV.

This clone was recorded once. V is TRBV15 and J is TRBJ2-7; D not certain. V gave up 0 bases and J gave up 6 bases, with 18 bases separating them. The CDR3 has 16 residues. Germline V CDR1 and CDR2: LNHNV, YYDKDF (reference sequence). CDR3 amino acids: CATSRDLRPENGEQYV. The CDR3, as DNA: TGTGCCACCAGCAGAGATCTCAGACCCGAAAATGGCGAGCAGTACGTC.

The count of this clone is one. As DNA, the CDR3 is TGTGCCAGTAGTAGGGACAGGGGCCACTCTGGGGCCAACGTCCTGACTTTC. Translating it yields CASSRDRGHSGANVLTF. The chain has TRBV19 and TRBJ2-6; TRBD1 agrees at 10 bases. The junction had 3 bases not matched to a gene; V was cut back by 4 bases and J by 0 bases. Germline CDR1 and CDR2: LNHDA and SQIVND (reference sequence). The CDR3 extends over 17 amino acids.

The DNA of the CDR3 is TGTGCCAGCAGCTTTAAACCGCCACTAGCGGGGGGGATGAACGAGCAGTACGTC. Translated: CASSFKPPLAGGMNEQYV. The chain joins TRBV7-3 to TRBJ2-7, with 13 bases aligning to TRBD2. Germline V gives CDR1 SGHTA, CDR2 FQGTGA. There are 18 residues in the CDR3. After removal of 3 bases from V and 5 bases from J, the junction contained 13 bases not matched to a gene.

The V and J genes are TRBV6-4 and TRBJ2-3; TRBD1 matches 7 bases. Germline CDR1 and CDR2: MRHNA and SNTAGT. V lost 6 bases to trimming and J lost 7 bases; unmatched junction nucleotides: 16. The CDR3 sequence is 16 residues long. The CDR3 reads CASSPFWDSGKNTQYF. CDR3 bases: TGTGCCAGCAGCCCATTTTGGGACAGTGGAAAGAATACGCAGTATTTT.

V usage is TRBV2 and J usage is TRBJ2-1; the D gene is possibly TRBD1 (6 bases). This CDR3 region has 13 residues. Per the germline V gene, CDR1 is SNHLY and CDR2 is FYNNEI. V was pared by 6 bases and J by 5 bases, with 11 bases between. CDR3 residues: CASRRTVNNEQFF. The CDR3 region has the DNA TGTGCCAGCAGACGGACAGTGAACAATGAGCAGTTCTTC.

This clone turned up a few times. The chain's CDR3 is CATSGPDRDREDYGYTF. CDR3 coding DNA: TGTGCCACCAGCGGGCCGGACCGGGACAGGGAGGACTATGGCTACACCTTC. This chain connects TRBV15 to TRBJ1-2; 9 nucleotides line up with TRBD1. Germline V CDR1 and CDR2: LNHNV, YYDKDF (reference sequence). With V trimmed by 5 bases and J by 3 bases, 13 bases remained unmatched. The CDR3 loop spans 17 amino acids.

The chain carries TRBV15 and TRBJ1-5; D is possibly TRBD1 (5 bases). Germline assignment: CDR1 LNHNV and CDR2 YYDKDF (reference sequence). With 6 bases removed from V and 8 bases from J, the gap between germline ends came to 23 bases. The CDR3 sequence is 16 residues long. CDR3 bases: TGTGCCACCAGATCGACGGGACGGGGGGACCGGGAGCCCCAGCATTTT. Protein sequence: CATRSTGRGDREPQHF.

This clone has just one count. The chain couples TRBV14 to TRBJ1-1; D might be TRBD1 (5 bases). The CDR3 sequence is 16 residues long. Trimming removed 4 bases from V and 1 base from J, with 16 bases in between. Per germline, CDR1 SGHDN and CDR2 FVKESK. CDR3 loop: CASSPNVGVRNTEAFF. In nucleotides, the CDR3 is TGTGCCAGCAGCCCGAATGTAGGGGTTAGGAACACTGAAGCTTTCTTT. The variable domain in full, with the rest retrieved from reference TRBV14 and TRBJ1-1, is EAGVTQFPSHSVIEKGQTVTLRCDPISGHDNLYWYRRVMGKEIKFLLHFVKESKQDESGMPNNRFLAERTGGTYSTLKVQPAELEDSGVYFCASSPNVGVRNTEAFFGQGTRLTVV.

V and J are TRBV5-1 and TRBJ2-5, with D possibly being TRBD1 or TRBD2 (5 bases each). The CDR3 runs to 13 residues. The V gene's germline CDR1 is SGHRS and CDR2 YFSETQ. V dropped 3 bases and J dropped 6 bases, with 12 bases sitting between them. Here the CDR3 reads CASSSHQGQTQYF. CDR3 in DNA: TGCGCCAGCAGCTCGCACCAGGGACAGACCCAGTACTTC.

The chain combines TRBV2 with TRBJ2-1; 10 bases align to TRBD1. The CDR3 totals 15 residues. CDR1 and CDR2 from the germline V gene are SNHLY and FYNNEI. The V segment lost 1 base and the J segment 8 bases; nucleotides outside the gene matches: 5. CDR3 DNA: TGTGCCAGCAGTGAAGGGCGGGGACAGGGGTATGAGCAGTTCTTC. Protein: CASSEGRGQGYEQFF.

The chain links TRBV7-9 to TRBJ1-4; 7 bases align to TRBD1. V dropped 3 bases and J dropped 3; count of bases not matched to a gene: 7. Germline CDR1 is SEHNR and CDR2 is FQNEAQ (reference sequence). The CDR3 spans 16 residues. CDR3: CASSFAGRGANEKLFF. The CDR3, as DNA: TGTGCCAGCAGCTTCGCCGGCAGGGGGGCTAATGAAAAACTGTTTTTT.

The J gene is TRBJ2-7, the V gene TRBV7-9; TRBD2 might be the D (5 bases). Trimming stripped 0 bases from V and 2 bases from J, with 11 bases between. This CDR3 spans 15 amino acids. CDR1 SEHNR and CDR2 FQNEAQ come from the germline V gene (reference sequence). CDR3 in DNA: TGTGCCAGCAGCTTAGCAGATCCGGGGACCTACGAGCAGTACGTC. Its protein product is CASSLADPGTYEQYV.

The genes are TRBV2 and TRBJ2-5; 9 nucleotides line up with TRBD1. Losses at the gene ends were 8 bases for V and 5 bases for J; bases not matched to a gene: 18. Germline V lookup: CDR1 SNHLY, CDR2 FYNNEI. This CDR3 is 17 amino acids long. This chain's CDR3 is CASAPTFYRGRRETQYF. As DNA, the CDR3 is TGTGCCAGCGCCCCAACCTTTTACAGGGGGCGGCGGGAGACCCAGTACTTC.